This is a list of T cell receptor beta chains from one sample in a study of human T cells and chemical hapten exposure. From the RACE reads, TCRdb called clonotypes with MiXCR, one entry per CDR3 protein. The sample lists tens of thousands of distinct CDR3 sequences; roughly 8.8% were seen once. The specimen was whole blood, collected in connection with sensitization to the hapten diphenylcyclopropenone (DPC). The receptors here all came from a woman aged 40 to 50 with alopecia areata. Some clones in this sample may be carry-over from other donors' samples. CDR3s include the opening cysteine and the closing phenylalanine or tryptophan. The D gene is left open where the match is weak. Clone size is not always given. Where it is, it says once, few, many or a class for expanded clones.

>TRBJ1-6|many|TRBD1|TRBV4-1
TGCGCCAGCAGCCACTCGGCCGAAAGGGGGCGGGCTTCACCCCTCCACTTT
CASSHSAERGRASPLHF
>TRBJ2-1|many|TRBD2|TRBV5-4
TGTGCCAGCAGCACGACTTTGCGGGGGGGCTATGAGCAGTTCTTC
CASSTTLRGGYEQFF
>TRBJ2-3|many|NA|TRBV4-1
TGCGCCAGCAGCCAAGATGGGGACTGGGGCACAGATACGCAGTATTTT
CASSQDGDWGTDTQYF
>TRBJ2-7|few|TRBD1|TRBV4-3
TGCGCCAGCAGCCTGTCCCGGGACAGAGGGGAGCAGTACTTC
CASSLSRDRGEQYF
>TRBJ1-2|many|NA|TRBV20-1
TGCAGTGCTGACGAGCAGGCTTATGGCTACACCTTC
CSADEQAYGYTF
>TRBJ1-5|NA|NA|TRBV6-6
TGTGCCAGCAGTTCCACCCCCCTGGCACTTAATAGCAATCAGCCCCAGCATTTT
CASSSTPLALNSNQPQHF
>TRBJ1-4|many|NA|TRBV7-9
TGTGCCAGCCACAGGGCTAAAGGGGAAAAACTGTTTTTT
CASHRAKGEKLFF
>TRBJ1-1|many|NA|TRBV18
TGTGCCAGCTTAACAGGGAGGACTGAAGCTTTCTTT
CASLTGRTEAFF
>TRBJ1-4|NA|NA|TRBV7-8
TGTGCCAGCAGCTTAGTGGTCGCAACTAATGAAAAACTGTTTTTT
CASSLVVATNEKLFF
>TRBJ2-7|NA|NA|TRBV10-3
TGTGCCATCAGTGCCGGGGACTACGAGCAGTACTTC
CAISAGDYEQYF
>TRBJ1-2|many|NA|TRBV30
TGTGCCTGGAGTGCAAGGACCTACTATGGCTACACCTTC
CAWSARTYYGYTF
>TRBJ1-2|few|NA|TRBV30
TGTGCCTGGGGTTGGGTTGATGGCTACACCTTC
CAWGWVDGYTF
>TRBJ2-3|NA|NA|TRBV20-1
TGCAGTGCTATCGCCTCTAGCACAGATACGCAGTATTTT
CSAIASSTDTQYF
>TRBJ1-5|many|NA|TRBV4-1
TGCGCCAGCAGCCAAGCAGGGGAGGATACGAATCAGCCCCAGCATTTT
CASSQAGEDTNQPQHF
>TRBJ1-2|NA|NA|TRBV7-9
TGTGCCAGCAGCTCCCTTTCATCGGGGGTCGACTATGGCTACACCTTC
CASSSLSSGVDYGYTF
>TRBJ1-2|many|NA|TRBV29-1
TGCAGCGTTGAAGATCCCGGTGGGGTATCCAACTATGGCTACACCTTC
CSVEDPGGVSNYGYTF
>TRBJ1-5|NA|NA|TRBV20-1
TGCAGTGCTAGCCACCGGGACTCCTACTTTGGCTATCAGCCCCAGCATTTT
CSASHRDSYFGYQPQHF
>TRBJ1-1|many|NA|TRBV6-5
TGTGCCAGCAGTTACGGACGAACAGGTTTCACTGAAGCTTTCTTT
CASSYGRTGFTEAFF
>TRBJ1-2|many|TRBD1|TRBV28
TGTGCCAGCAGTTTAGGGACAGTCTACACCTTC
CASSLGTVYTF
>TRBJ1-4|many|TRBD1|TRBV7-3
TGTGCCAGCAGCTCTACCGGGACAGGGAATGAAAAACTGTTTTTT
CASSSTGTGNEKLFF
>TRBJ2-7|NA|TRBD1|TRBV20-1
TGCAGTGCTGTCCGGGACAGGGGATCGTACGAGCAGTACTTC
CSAVRDRGSYEQYF
>TRBJ2-1|few|NA|TRBV3-1
TGTGCCAGCAGCCAGGCCGGGACACCTAACTCCTACAATGAGCAGTTCTTC
CASSQAGTPNSYNEQFF
>TRBJ2-1|many|TRBD1|TRBV5-1
TGCGCCAGCAGACCCGGGACAGGGTACAATGAGCAGTTCTTC
CASRPGTGYNEQFF
>TRBJ2-3|many|NA|TRBV28
TGTGCCAGCAGTTTGGGGGTTCCTCGGGGAGATACGCAGTATTTT
CASSLGVPRGDTQYF
>TRBJ2-1|many|NA|TRBV7-8
TGTGCCAGCAGCTTCCTGGGGCAGGGTAATGAGCAGTTCTTC
CASSFLGQGNEQFF
>TRBJ2-1|many|NA|TRBV6-5
TGTGCCAGCAGTTACGAATACAGGGCGGCCGGTGAGCAGTTCTTC
CASSYEYRAAGEQFF
>TRBJ2-7|few|TRBD1|TRBV29-1
TGCAGCGCTGGGACAGGGATGAGCTACGAGCAGTACTTC
CSAGTGMSYEQYF
>TRBJ2-3|many|NA|TRBV15
TGTGCCACCAGCAGAGGGAGTACTAGCACAGATACGCAGTATTTT
CATSRGSTSTDTQYF
>TRBJ2-7|NA|NA|TRBV4-1
TGCGCCAGCATGGGGGACTCCTACGAGCAGTACTTC
CASMGDSYEQYF
>TRBJ2-7|many|NA|TRBV6-2/TRBV6-3
TGTGCCAGCAGTTACCCTCCACCGGGACCTAGCCGCGAGCAGTACTTC
CASSYPPPGPSREQYF
>TRBJ1-1|many|NA|TRBV12-3/TRBV12-4
TGTGCCAGCAGTCTGACCGGGGGAGTGGGCGCGACTGAAGCTTTCTTT
CASSLTGGVGATEAFF
>TRBJ1-1|many|NA|TRBV30
TGTGCCTGGAGTACTACAGAGAACACTGAAGCTTTCTTT
CAWSTTENTEAFF
>TRBJ2-1|many|TRBD1|TRBV28
TGTGCCAGCAGGGGACAGCCCTCCTACAATGAGCAGTTCTTC
CASRGQPSYNEQFF
>TRBJ2-3|few|TRBD2|TRBV5-4
TGTGCCAGCAGCTGGGGACTAGCGGGGGGGCCGGGATCAGATACGCAGTATTTT
CASSWGLAGGPGSDTQYF
>TRBJ2-4|many|TRBD1|TRBV7-3
TGTGCCAGCAGCCCGTTGGGACAGGGAAACATTCAGTACTTC
CASSPLGQGNIQYF
>TRBJ2-2|many|NA|TRBV12-5
TGTGCTAGTGGTTTGGGCACCATGGGACACAACACCGGGGAGCTGTTTTTT
CASGLGTMGHNTGELFF
>TRBJ2-5|many|TRBD2|TRBV12-3/TRBV12-4
TGTGCCAGCAGTCCCACCCCGGGACTAGCGGGGGGTGAGACCCAGTACTTC
CASSPTPGLAGGETQYF
>TRBJ1-2|many|NA|TRBV4-3
TGCGCCAGCAGCCAAGATTTAGGCAGCGTCTATGGCTACACCTTC
CASSQDLGSVYGYTF
>TRBJ1-1|NA|NA|TRBV9
TGTGCCAGCAGCGTAGAGTACAAGAACACTGAAGCTTTCTTT
CASSVEYKNTEAFF
>TRBJ2-7|many|NA|TRBV27
TGTGCCAGCAGTTTATCGTTTTTGTCCTACGAGCAGTACTTC
CASSLSFLSYEQYF
>TRBJ2-3|NA|TRBD2|TRBV28
TGTGCCAGCAAACTACTAGCGGGGAGCACAGATACGCAGTATTTT
CASKLLAGSTDTQYF
>TRBJ2-3|many|NA|TRBV20-1
TGCAGTGCTAGAGATCGCGGACTCACAGATACGCAGTATTTT
CSARDRGLTDTQYF
>TRBJ2-2|NA|TRBD1|TRBV7-9
TGTGCCAGCAGCTTAACAGGGGACACCGGGGAGCTGTTTTTT
CASSLTGDTGELFF
>TRBJ2-4|NA|TRBD1|TRBV6-1
TGTGCCAGTCCTGCCGACAGGGGAAACATTCAGTACTTC
CASPADRGNIQYF
>TRBJ1-1|NA|NA|TRBV20-1
TGCAGTGCCGGAAGCCGGGGCGGGAACACTGAAGCTTTCTTT
CSAGSRGGNTEAFF
>TRBJ1-2|many|TRBD1|TRBV29-1
TGCAGCGCTCTAATCGGGGGCGAACAGGGGTGGAAGAACTATGGCTACACCTTC
CSALIGGEQGWKNYGYTF
>TRBJ1-1|many|NA|TRBV18
TGTGCCAGCTCACCACCACGGATGAACACTGAAGCTTTCTTT
CASSPPRMNTEAFF